This T cell receptor beta chain came from a study of T-cell memory formation after mild COVID-19. Study-level points and caveats: Day 15 to 85 contractors were CD4/CD8 balanced; later expanders leaned CD4+. The main location of contracting CD4+ clones was CM and EM, and that of contracting CD8+ clones was EMRA.

V shed 4 bases, J shed 7 bases, and the junction held 10 bases outside the gene matches. The CDR3 covers 15 residues. Per germline, CDR1 LGHNA and CDR2 YSLEER. This clonotype was seen a few times. As yet, its antigen is unknown. Sample barcodes and UMIs were carried by the TCR alpha and TCR beta cDNA libraries that 5'RACE generated with constant-segment primers. TCRdb processed the 5' RACE reads anew with MiXCR; each CDR3 protein has one entry. The sample holds around 420,000 distinct CDR3 sequences, roughly a quarter seen once. Sample: PBMCs or a T cell subset sorted from them (not recorded which). The chain has TRBV4-3 and TRBJ2-1; TRBD2 agrees at 7 bases. This clonotype was obtained from an adult woman who had mild COVID-19 (a few samples of this study predate the infection). Cell type and time point are not known. The CDR3, as DNA: TGCGCCAGCAGCCGGTGGGAGTCCGGGGGGAATGAGCAGTTCTTC. Translated, it gives CASSRWESGGNEQFF.